The T cell receptor (beta chain) under discussion was sequenced for a study of OX40 agonist ivuxolimab in advanced cancers. General notes on the study: Ivuxolimab was a fully human IgG2 agonistic monoclonal antibody targeting the costimulatory receptor OX40 (CD134). Of the approximately 50 dose-escalation patients, hepatocellular carcinoma was present in about 19, melanoma in about 15, renal cell carcinoma in 9 and head and neck cancer in 9. The dose-escalation cohort was roughly 83% male with a mean age of about 58 years, ranging from roughly 23 to 80. The paper describes the monotherapy dose-escalation part (N of about 47 patients) of the phase I trial of ivuxolimab. Peripheral TCRbeta sequencing aimed to test whether ivuxolimab altered TCR sequence diversity and caused clonal T-cell expansion. Partial responses occurred in three dose-escalation patients, of whom one had hepatocellular carcinoma and two had cutaneous melanoma. Intravenous ivuxolimab was administered to patients every 2 weeks at six dose levels: 0.01, 0.1, 0.3, 1.5, 3 and 10 mg/kg. Prior anti-PD-1, anti-PD-L1 or anti-CTLA-4 therapy was permitted, and 40% to 50% of dose-escalation patients had received checkpoint inhibitors.

To sequence the TCRbeta CDR3 region, genomic DNA was isolated from the sorted cells. The immunoSEQ Assay was used for sequencing of TCRbeta CDR3 regions. Entries here come from immuneACCESS through TCRdb and include only in-frame sequences with V and J called. Some clones fail to appear in such tables; in the studies checked, an unresolved V gene covers under half of the shortfall, and the cause of the remainder is unknown. The sample contains more than 75,000 clones, around 86% of them found a single time. Over 0.75% of the sample rests with the top ten. The germline V gene (reference sequence) yields SEHNR for CDR1 and FQNEAQ for CDR2. Spanning cysteine to phenylalanine, the CDR3 consists of 15 amino acids. Only the CDR3 part of the read is kept: 45 bases, read in frame from the first base. After removal of 5 bases from V and 8 bases from J, the junction retains 13 bases not matched to a gene. Study-wide conclusions, independent of this receptor: Clonal expansion of both CD4+ and CD8+ blood T cells was observed from baseline to week 6 at doses 0.1 to 3.0 mg/kg. After ivuxolimab, CD8+ T cells had more expanded clones than CD4+ T cells on average. In the 0.1-3.0 mg/kg groups, partial responders had among the lowest normalized peripheral clonal expansion, particularly in CD8+ T cells. Low levels of normalized T-cell clonal expansion were also seen in some nonresponding patients. Antigen specificity was not determined for the clonally expanded peripheral T cells.

This clone appeared once. Which antigen it targets is not known. No per-base quality is available; no much larger clone lies one base away. The trial excluded patients who had a history of autoimmune disease or who were on systemic immunosuppression. Peripheral blood for TCR sequencing was collected from all dose cohorts at baseline, on cycle 4 day 1, and on cycle 7 day 1. The samples were drawn from a first-in-human, open-label, multicenter phase I dose-escalation trial of ivuxolimab. Adults with locally advanced or metastatic melanoma, renal cell carcinoma, hepatocellular carcinoma or head and neck squamous cell carcinoma were enrolled in the trial. CD4+ and CD8+ T cells were sorted separately from peripheral blood before TCR sequencing.

Sample: CD4+ or CD8+ T cells sorted from blood, taken in a trial of the OX40 agonist ivuxolimab. The TCR was taken from an adult with an advanced solid tumor such as melanoma, head and neck, liver or kidney cancer. The V and J segments used are TRBV7-9 and TRBJ1-1, with 8 junctional bases fitting TRBD1. The DNA is as follows: TGTGCCAGCAGCATCACCTTCACAGGGGGGACCGAAGCTTTCTTT. Its protein is CASSITFTGGTEAFF. Full variable domain (CDR3 extended with the reference TRBV7-9 and TRBJ1-1 proteins): DTGVSQNPRHKITKRGQNVTFRCDPISEHNRLYWYRQTLGQGPEFLTYFQNEAQLEKSRLLSDRFSAERPKGSFSTLEIQRTEQGDSAMYLCASSITFTGGTEAFFGQGTRLTVV.